The rows below give T cell receptor beta chains drawn from one sample of a study of T cell responses to AZD1222 COVID-19 vaccine. Data came from immunoSEQ multiplex PCR; TCRdb stores just in-frame clones and leaves some out. The table lists over 150,000 clones, 85% to 95% of them singletons. Sequences were derived from peripheral blood, sampled 28 days after the second AZD1222 dose. All receptors come from an adult who received the AZD1222 COVID-19 vaccine. Each CDR3 is given with its conserved first and last residue. Each record gives: clone size, D gene, J gene, V gene, CDR3 protein, CDR3 DNA. A D gene is named only where the DNA matches it firmly. Only some rows state a clone size, as once, few, many or a class for expanded clones.

>-|-|TRBJ1-4|TRBV10-3
CAISPGPGKTNEKLFF
TGTGCCATCAGTCCTGGGCCGGGGAAAACTAATGAAAAACTGTTTTTT
>-|-|TRBJ2-3|TRBV5-1
CASNPGGQNTDTQYF
TGCGCCAGCAACCCGGGGGGACAGAACACAGATACGCAGTATTTT
>few|-|TRBJ2-5|TRBV5-1
CASSSSGVGPETQYF
TGCGCCAGCAGCTCGTCCGGGGTCGGACCCGAGACCCAGTACTTC
>-|TRBD2|TRBJ2-3|TRBV12-3/TRBV12-4
CASGLASTDTQYF
TGTGCCAGCGGACTAGCCAGCACAGATACGCAGTATTTT
>-|TRBD1|TRBJ2-7|TRBV19
CASSMQGASQYF
TGTGCCAGTAGTATGCAGGGGGCGTCGCAGTACTTC
>once|-|TRBJ1-1|TRBV6-5
CASSSEGFDTEAFF
TGTGCCAGCAGTTCAGAGGGGTTTGACACTGAAGCTTTCTTT
>once|-|TRBJ1-2|TRBV5-1
CASSSGTYGYGYTF
TGCGCCAGCAGCTCCGGGACATATGGGTATGGCTACACCTTC
>-|-|TRBJ1-1|TRBV10-3
CAIRGGGTEAFF
TGTGCCATCAGAGGGGGGGGGACTGAAGCTTTCTTT
>once|-|TRBJ2-3|TRBV9
CASSVAARPWGDTQYF
TGTGCCAGCAGCGTAGCGGCCCGACCATGGGGAGATACGCAGTATTTT
>-|-|TRBJ2-3|TRBV7-9
CASSFGTGRTDTQYF
TGTGCCAGCAGCTTCGGAACAGGGCGCACAGATACGCAGTATTTT
>-|-|TRBJ1-2|TRBV5-1
CASSLNQGRVYGYTF
TGCGCCAGCAGCTTGAATCAGGGGCGAGTCTATGGCTACACCTTC
>-|-|TRBJ2-2|TRBV6-1
CASSERGNTGELFF
TGTGCCAGCAGTGAACGGGGGAACACCGGGGAGCTGTTTTTT
>-|TRBD2|TRBJ2-2|TRBV19
CASSIPRGVGTGELFF
TGTGCCAGTAGTATCCCCCGGGGGGTAGGCACCGGGGAGCTGTTTTTT
>-|TRBD2|TRBJ2-1|TRBV4-3
CASSQDSLAGGKQFF
TGCGCCAGCAGCCAAGATAGCCTAGCGGGGGGCAAGCAGTTCTTC
>once|TRBD2|TRBJ2-7|TRBV5-4
CASSFQTSAYEQYF
TGTGCCAGCAGCTTCCAGACTAGCGCCTACGAGCAGTACTTC
>-|-|TRBJ1-1|TRBV7-3
CASSPDSPVGENTEAFF
TGTGCCAGCAGCCCTGACTCCCCCGTAGGGGAGAACACTGAAGCTTTCTTT
>once|-|TRBJ1-2|TRBV3-1/TRBV3-2
CASSQTHRDLRGYTF
TGTGCCAGCAGCCAAACTCACAGAGACTTGAGGGGCTACACCTTC
>-|TRBD1|TRBJ1-4|TRBV18
CASSQTGPNEKLFF
TGTGCCAGCTCACAGACAGGGCCTAATGAAAAACTGTTTTTT
>-|-|TRBJ2-7|TRBV12-5
CASGPNRYNEQYF
TGTGCTAGTGGTCCGAACAGGTACAACGAGCAGTACTTC
>-|-|TRBJ2-5|TRBV14
CASSHLRQGLQETQYF
TGTGCCAGCAGCCATCTGCGACAGGGACTACAAGAGACCCAGTACTTC
>-|-|TRBJ2-2|TRBV7-9
CATVGVPGLSPNTGELFF
TGTGCCACCGTGGGGGTACCGGGCCTATCCCCGAACACCGGGGAGCTGTTTTTT
>-|-|TRBJ1-3|TRBV3-1/TRBV3-2
CASSSGLRGNTIYF
TGTGCCAGCAGCTCAGGGTTGCGTGGAAACACCATATATTTT
>-|-|TRBJ2-5|TRBV7-2
CASSLADGGWETQYF
TGTGCCAGCAGCTTAGCAGACGGGGGTTGGGAGACCCAGTACTTC
>-|TRBD1|TRBJ2-1|TRBV5-1
CASSSPKTGIYNEQFF
TGCGCCAGCAGCTCGCCTAAGACAGGGATCTACAATGAGCAGTTCTTC
>-|-|TRBJ2-1|TRBV29-1
CSVRKDLNEQFF
TGCAGCGTCAGAAAGGACCTCAATGAGCAGTTCTTC